The 5 T cell receptor beta chains presented below share a single source sample, sequenced in a study of PD-L1 blockade in urothelial cancer. TCRdb's copy holds only in-frame clones and misses some; the assay was immunoSEQ multiplex PCR. The data show about 88,000 clones, with 90% seen just once and 9.4% held by the top ten. The specimen was PBMCs, collected around atezolizumab (anti-PD-L1) treatment. These receptors were collected from a man in his 60s with urothelial cancer.

The chain joins TRBV11-2 to TRBJ2-3; no definite D call. The CDR3 sequence is 14 residues long. Germline V gives CDR1 SGHAT, CDR2 FQNNGV. V lost 5 bases and J lost 3, with 12 bases in between. CDR3 DNA sequence: TGTGCCAGCAGCCCCACTTCAGCGACAGATACGCAGTATTTT. It yields the protein CASSPTSATDTQYF.

The V gene is TRBV27, the J gene TRBJ2-3, with 13 bases matching TRBD2. The CDR3 contains 20 residues. J was trimmed by 0 bases and V by 6 bases; bases with no gene match: 15. Germline V lookup: CDR1 MNHEY, CDR2 SMNVEV (reference sequence). CDR3 nucleotide sequence: TGTGCCAGCAGACCCGGGACTAGCGGGGAGCTCAGCCAAAGCACAGATACGCAGTATTTT. This encodes CASRPGTSGELSQSTDTQYF.

The chain is built from TRBV7-2 and TRBJ2-5; 7 bases agree with TRBD2. CDR3 length: 17 residues. V dropped 1 base and J dropped 5; count of bases not matched to a gene: 13. Germline V gene lookup returns CDR1 SGHTA and CDR2 FQGNSA. The CDR3 loop reads CASSLGFGSVGGETQYF. The CDR3 DNA sequence: TGTGCCAGCAGCTTAGGATTCGGGTCTGTCGGGGGGGAGACCCAGTACTTC. Combining the CDR3 with reference TRBV7-2 and TRBJ2-5 gives the whole variable domain GAGVSQSPSNKVTEKGKDVELRCDPISGHTALYWYRQSLGQGLEFLIYFQGNSAPDKSGLPSDRFSAERTGGSVSTLTIQRTQQEDSAVYLCASSLGFGSVGGETQYFGPGTRLLVL.

The V call is TRBV4-3, the J call TRBJ2-2; 7 bases align to TRBD1. V dropped 0 bases and J dropped 4; count of bases not matched to a gene: 2. Per the germline V gene, CDR1 is LGHNA and CDR2 is YSLEER. The CDR3 runs to 15 residues. The CDR3 DNA is TGCGCCAGCAGCCAAGACAGGGGGAGCACCGGGGAGCTGTTTTTT. Protein: CASSQDRGSTGELFF.

The genes are TRBV7-6 and TRBJ2-7; 8 bases agree with TRBD1. V was pared by 4 bases and J by 4 bases, with 9 bases of the junction left unmatched. Germline V lookup: CDR1 SGHVS, CDR2 FNYEAQ. CDR3 length: 15 residues. CDR3: CASSSIPQGAYEQYF. CDR3 nucleotides: TGTGCCAGCAGCTCAATCCCCCAGGGGGCGTACGAGCAGTACTTC. The full variable domain, completed using reference TRBV7-6 and TRBJ2-7, is GAGVSQSPRYKVTKRGQDVALRCDPISGHVSLYWYRQALGQGPEFLTYFNYEAQQDKSGLPNDRFSAERPEGSISTLTIQRTEQRDSAMYRCASSSIPQGAYEQYFGPGTRLTVT.